The entry below gives a single T cell receptor beta chain sequence along with its context. The data originate from a study of T cell responses to AZD1222 COVID-19 vaccine. This CDR3 is 13 amino acids long. The V gene's germline CDR1 is SGHTA and CDR2 FQGNSA. V was pared by 3 bases and J by 8 bases, with 11 bases between. Measured with immunoSEQ multiplex PCR; TCRdb has only the in-frame clones, and not every one. The table lists about 120,000 clones, 75% to 90% of them singletons. The chain has TRBV7-2 and TRBJ1-3; no definite D call. The origin of this receptor is an adult in good health. The sequencing used peripheral blood, collected on day 0 of MenACWY control vaccination. The chain's CDR3 is CASSLGFRDTIYF. DNA of the CDR3: TGTGCCAGCAGCTTGGGGTTTCGGGACACCATATATTTT.